These 3 T cell receptor beta chains share one sample of origin, sequenced in a study of T-cell reconstitution after alpha-beta-depleted transplantation in children. Using unique molecular identifiers, the investigators prepared the TCRbeta library. TCRdb redid the calling of the PCR reads with MiXCR, one entry per CDR3 protein. The top ten clones hold roughly 13% of a sample with about 600,000 distinct CDR3 sequences, about 23% of them seen once. The specimen was PBMCs, mostly from graft donor cells, collected 360 days after TCRalphabeta/CD19-depleted stem cell transplant. Receptor source: a boy under two years old who had a stem cell transplant for acute myeloid leukemia, so the T cells may come from the graft donor.

The CDR3 sequence is CASSLGSGRTYEQYV. The CDR3, as DNA: TGCGCCAGCAGCTTGGGTTCAGGCCGAACCTACGAGCAGTACGTC. The rearrangement joins TRBV5-1 to TRBJ2-7; no firm D call. CDR1 is SGHRS, CDR2 YFSETQ, per germline. This CDR3 spans 15 amino acids. Deletions cut 0 bases from V and 2 bases from J, with 12 bases between.

This clonotype was detected many times. The genes are TRBV7-2 and TRBJ2-7; possibly TRBD1 or TRBD2 for D (6 bases each). The CDR3 runs 14 residues. V was clipped by 5 bases and J by 4 bases, with 15 bases between them. Germline V gives CDR1 SGHTA, CDR2 FQGNSA. The DNA for the CDR3 is TGTGCCAGCAGCCCCGAGGGGGGACTTTACGAGCAGTACTTC. Translation gives CASSPEGGLYEQYF.

This clonotype came up a few times. V usage is TRBV5-1 and J usage is TRBJ2-5; 12 nucleotides match TRBD2. The germline CDR1 and CDR2 sequences are SGHRS and YFSETQ. The CDR3 is 18 amino acids. V was clipped by 0 bases and J by 7 bases; unmatched bases: 13. The CDR3 reads CASSLETSGGPTGGTQYF. CDR3 in DNA: TGCGCCAGCAGCTTGGAGACTAGCGGGGGCCCCACCGGGGGGACCCAGTACTTC.